The clone carrying this TCR beta chain was seen a handful of times. Its antigen is undetermined. The data derive from a study of beta chain features in type 1 diabetes. Overall study findings and caveats: Within patients, naive, central memory and Treg TCRB repertoires seemed more similar than within healthy donors. Among all four CD4+ subsets, Type 1 diabetes patients had TCRB CDR3s that were moderately but significantly shorter. The question of HLA type influencing TCRB rearrangement was one that remained unresolved here.

Sequencing targeted expressed TCRB transcripts, as all isolated RNA had been reverse transcribed. Generated by immunoSEQ multiplex PCR, the TCRdb table keeps only in-frame clones and is missing some. The sample lists some 350,000 clones, roughly 12% seen once, with roughly 0.015% in the top ten. The trim removed 1 base at V and 2 bases at J, leaving 4 bases unmatched. This CDR3 has 15 residues. Per the germline V gene, CDR1 is SGDLS and CDR2 is YYNGEE. This rearrangement joins TRBV9 to TRBJ2-3; 7 positions agree with TRBD1. Sequenced sample: naive CD4+ T cells from blood. This receptor was taken from a woman aged 18-35 years with type 1 diabetes. DNA for the CDR3: TGTGCCAGCAGCGTAAGGACAGGAAACACAGATACGCAGTATTTT. Amino acid sequence: CASSVRTGNTDTQYF.